This T cell receptor beta chain emerged from a study of T cells after yellow fever vaccination. V was shortened by 5 bases and J by 3 bases, with 14 bases between the two germline ends. Germline CDR1 reads SGHNT; CDR2 reads YENEEA. This CDR3 contains 15 residues. Universal primer sites and UMIs were introduced during 5'RACE template-switching synthesis of TCR cDNA. Via MiXCR, TCRdb re-called the 5' RACE reads, giving one row per CDR3 protein. This table holds roughly 250,000 distinct CDR3 sequences, over 10% found once. This sample comprised CD4+ T cells sorted from PBMCs, obtained 45 days after the yellow fever booster vaccination. This sequence joins TRBV11-3 and TRBJ2-1, with D perhaps TRBD1 (6 bases). The clonotype comes from a man aged 25 to 40 who received the YFV17D yellow fever vaccine. CDR3 loop: CASSPRDTDYNEQFF. The CDR3 DNA is TGTGCCAGCAGCCCACGGGACACCGACTACAATGAGCAGTTCTTC.